This TCR beta chain was documented in a study of early stage breast cancer tumors. Points from the study as a whole: Tumor and normal breast were distinguished via blood comparison in most of the 16 patients.

Measured with immunoSEQ multiplex PCR; TCRdb has only the in-frame clones, and not every one. The data hold about 15,000 clones, with about 81% observed a single time. As for this clone: Antigen unknown.

Source material: normal breast tissue next to the tumor. The sequence derives from a young adult with breast cancer.

For the CDR3, the DNA is TGTGCCAGTATCGGGATAAGCACCGGGGAGCTGTTTTTT. It is translated as CASIGISTGELFF. The chain carries TRBV19 and TRBJ2-2; D possibly corresponds to TRBD2 (5 bases). CDR1 LNHDA and CDR2 SQIVND come from the germline V gene (reference sequence). V was clipped by 7 bases and J by 4 bases, with 10 bases between them. The length of the CDR3 is 13 residues. The variable domain in full, with the rest retrieved from reference TRBV19 and TRBJ2-2, is DGGITQSPKYLFRKEGQNVTLSCEQNLNHDAMYWYRQDPGQGLRLIYYSQIVNDFQKGDIAEGYSVSREKKESFPLTVTSAQKNPTAFYLCASIGISTGELFFGEGSRLTVL.